The rows below give T cell receptor beta chains drawn from one sample of a study of CD8 T cells in ankylosing spondylitis. One entry per CDR3 protein results from TCRdb running MiXCR on the 5' RACE reads. This sample yields more than 650,000 distinct CDR3 sequences, of which 10% to 15% are seen a single time; around 0.51% belongs to the top ten. Sequenced sample: blood, either unsorted or a sorted T cell fraction (not recorded which). The receptors shown here come from a male donor with ankylosing spondylitis. CDR3s include the opening cysteine and the closing phenylalanine or tryptophan. Each record gives: CDR3 length, V gene, D gene, clone size, J gene, CDR3 protein, CDR3 DNA. D genes are given only for firm matches. The size of a clone is reported for some rows only, either as once, few or many, or as a class for expanded clones.

15	TRBV27	.	.	TRBJ2-4	CASSPLGGYKNIQYF	TGTGCCAGCAGTCCCCTAGGAGGGTACAAAAACATTCAGTACTTC
16	TRBV5-1	TRBD1	.	TRBJ2-7	CASSWSPGQGIDEQYF	TGCGCCAGCAGCTGGAGCCCGGGACAGGGTATCGACGAGCAGTACTTC
16	TRBV11-2	.	few	TRBJ1-1	CASSLGQGLRNTEAFF	TGTGCCAGCAGCTTGGGGCAGGGGCTTCGGAACACTGAAGCTTTCTTT
14	TRBV5-6	.	.	TRBJ2-7	CASTLDGGSYEQYF	TGTGCCAGCACCCTGGACGGTGGTTCGTACGAGCAGTACTTC
16	TRBV12-3/TRBV12-4	TRBD2	.	TRBJ2-1	CASLGGGGSSYNEQFF	TGTGCCAGCTTGGGGGGGGGAGGGAGCTCCTACAATGAGCAGTTCTTC
16	TRBV5-1	TRBD2	few	TRBJ2-1	CASSLLGTSGSNEQFF	TGCGCCAGCAGCTTACTCGGGACTAGCGGGAGCAATGAGCAGTTCTTC
15	TRBV10-3	.	few	TRBJ1-4	CAISEGGATNEKLFF	TGTGCCATCAGTGAGGGAGGGGCAACTAATGAAAAACTGTTTTTT
15	TRBV4-1	.	few	TRBJ1-2	CASSQDVRGFYGYTF	TGCGCCAGCAGCCAAGATGTCAGGGGCTTCTATGGCTACACCTTC
14	TRBV27	.	.	TRBJ2-7	CASSFFRPSYEQYF	TGTGCCAGCAGTTTCTTCAGGCCCTCCTACGAGCAGTACTTC
15	TRBV11-2	.	.	TRBJ2-1	CASSLGAKRYNEQFF	TGTGCCAGCAGCTTAGGCGCGAAAAGGTACAATGAGCAGTTCTTC
16	TRBV28	.	.	TRBJ2-3	CASSPGRGRGSDTQYF	TGTGCCAGCAGTCCCGGACGGGGTCGGGGGTCAGATACGCAGTATTTT
15	TRBV6-2/TRBV6-3	TRBD2	.	TRBJ2-2	CASSKAGVGTGELFF	TGTGCCAGCAGCAAAGCGGGAGTCGGCACCGGGGAGCTGTTTTTT
14	TRBV29-1	TRBD1	.	TRBJ2-5	CSVRTGIIQETQYF	TGCAGCGTCCGGACAGGAATCATACAAGAGACCCAGTACTTC
15	TRBV12-3/TRBV12-4	TRBD1	.	TRBJ2-7	CASSLGQGWSYEQYF	TGTGCCAGCAGTTTGGGACAGGGTTGGTCCTACGAGCAGTACTTC
15	TRBV12-3/TRBV12-4	.	few	TRBJ1-2	CASSLGVAFNYGYTF	TGTGCCAGCAGTTTGGGGGTGGCCTTCAACTATGGCTACACCTTC
16	TRBV10-3	.	.	TRBJ2-7	CAISELLVDTSYEQYF	TGTGCCATCAGTGAGCTACTAGTGGACACCTCCTACGAGCAGTACTTC
15	TRBV20-1	TRBD2	many	TRBJ2-3	CSAITGTTSTDTQYF	TGCAGTGCCATAACCGGGACTACCAGCACAGATACGCAGTATTTT
12	TRBV20-1	TRBD1	few	TRBJ1-2	CSAVRDRSGYTF	TGCAGTGCTGTCCGGGACAGGAGTGGCTACACCTTC
14	TRBV7-6	.	.	TRBJ1-1	CASRPSHRNTEAFF	TGTGCCAGCAGGCCGTCTCATAGGAACACTGAAGCTTTCTTT
17	TRBV18	.	.	TRBJ2-2	CASSPQGRGSNTGELFF	TGTGCCAGCTCACCACAGGGGCGCGGAAGTAACACCGGGGAGCTGTTTTTT
16	TRBV5-1	TRBD2	.	TRBJ2-3	CASSNGLAGSTDTQYF	TGCGCCAGCAGCAACGGACTAGCGGGAAGCACAGATACGCAGTATTTT
12	TRBV20-1	.	.	TRBJ1-1	CSATGMDTEAFF	TGCAGTGCTACGGGGATGGACACTGAAGCTTTCTTT
14	TRBV18	.	.	TRBJ1-4	CASSPQQGSEKLFF	TGTGCCAGCTCGCCACAACAGGGTTCTGAAAAACTGTTTTTT
15	TRBV18	.	.	TRBJ2-5	CASSPQYAFQETQYF	TGTGCCAGCTCACCACAATATGCGTTCCAAGAGACCCAGTACTTC
13	TRBV5-4	.	.	TRBJ1-2	CASSLSSEYGYTF	TGTGCCAGCAGCTTGTCATCAGAATATGGCTACACCTTC
17	TRBV20-1	TRBD2	once	TRBJ2-1	CSASGLAGARSYNEQFF	TGCAGTGCCAGCGGACTAGCGGGAGCTAGGTCCTACAATGAGCAGTTCTTC
15	TRBV30	.	.	TRBJ2-7	CAWSVGRTSSYEQYF	TGTGCCTGGAGTGTTGGACGGACAAGCTCCTACGAGCAGTACTTC
15	TRBV28	TRBD1	few	TRBJ1-6	CASSLGDRGDSPLHF	TGTGCCAGCAGTTTAGGGGACAGGGGGGATTCACCCCTCCACTTT
14	TRBV5-1	TRBD1	many	TRBJ2-3	CASSLAGQGATQYF	TGCGCCAGCAGCTTGGCGGGACAGGGCGCTACGCAGTATTTT
16	TRBV24-1	TRBD2	few	TRBJ2-1	CATSDNLAASYNEQFF	TGTGCCACCAGTGATAACCTAGCGGCCTCCTACAATGAGCAGTTCTTC
13	TRBV6-5	TRBD1	few	TRBJ2-7	CASRYRGPGEQYF	TGTGCCAGCAGGTACAGGGGTCCGGGCGAGCAGTACTTC
14	TRBV7-2	.	.	TRBJ2-7	CASSLQHSDYEQYF	TGTGCCAGCAGCTTACAACATTCGGACTACGAGCAGTACTTC
16	TRBV20-1	TRBD1	few	TRBJ2-5	CSARVGGTASGETQYF	TGCAGTGCTAGAGTAGGGGGCACGGCTTCTGGCGAGACCCAGTACTTC
14	TRBV20-1	.	many	TRBJ1-5	CSATDRTPNQPQHF	TGCAGTGCTACCGACAGGACCCCTAATCAGCCCCAGCATTTT
14	TRBV5-1	.	many	TRBJ2-7	CASSLIGSSYEQYF	TGCGCCAGCAGCTTGATCGGGAGCTCCTACGAGCAGTACTTC
15	TRBV20-1	TRBD2	.	TRBJ2-3	CSASLAGASTDTQYF	TGCAGTGCTAGCTTAGCGGGGGCCAGCACAGATACGCAGTATTTT
15	TRBV6-1	TRBD1	few	TRBJ1-6	CASSEVGQGDSPLHF	TGTGCCAGCAGTGAAGTAGGACAGGGGGATTCACCCCTCCACTTT
13	TRBV7-8	.	many	TRBJ1-2	CASSRLHNYGYTF	TGTGCCAGCAGCCGGCTCCATAACTATGGCTACACCTTC
11	TRBV20-1	.	many	TRBJ1-2	CSASRPYGYTF	TGCAGTGCTAGCAGACCTTATGGCTACACCTTC
13	TRBV2	.	many	TRBJ1-6	CASSGQYNSPLHF	TGTGCCAGCAGTGGACAGTATAATTCACCCCTCCACTTT
12	TRBV30	TRBD2	.	TRBJ2-5	CAWSAGGRAQYF	TGTGCCTGGAGCGCGGGAGGAAGGGCCCAGTACTTC
13	TRBV6-2/TRBV6-3	TRBD1	many	TRBJ1-1	CASRPQGVTEAFF	TGTGCCAGCAGGCCCCAGGGGGTCACTGAAGCTTTCTTT
13	TRBV7-2	.	many	TRBJ1-1	CASSFKGRTEAFF	TGTGCCAGCAGCTTCAAGGGGCGTACTGAAGCTTTCTTT
11	TRBV20-1	TRBD2	many	TRBJ2-5	CSAAGAETQYF	TGCAGTGCTGCGGGAGCGGAGACCCAGTACTTC
13	TRBV5-1	.	.	TRBJ1-1	CASSSGQFTEAFF	TGCGCCAGCAGCTCTGGACAGTTCACTGAAGCTTTCTTT
14	TRBV5-1	.	.	TRBJ2-3	CASSWGLSTDTQYF	TGCGCCAGCAGCTGGGGACTTAGCACAGATACGCAGTATTTT
15	TRBV12-3/TRBV12-4	.	once	TRBJ2-4	CASRGGGSDKNIQYF	TGTGCCAGCAGGGGGGGTGGTAGCGACAAAAACATTCAGTACTTC
13	TRBV3-1	.	.	TRBJ2-5	CASSQRGKETQYF	TGTGCCAGCAGCCAGAGGGGAAAGGAGACCCAGTACTTC
11	TRBV30	.	few	TRBJ1-2	CAWSQGGGYTF	TGTGCCTGGAGTCAGGGAGGTGGCTACACCTTC
12	TRBV12-3/TRBV12-4	.	.	TRBJ2-7	CASRRAKGEQYF	TGTGCCAGCAGACGAGCGAAGGGCGAGCAGTACTTC
11	TRBV29-1	.	many	TRBJ2-1	CSVAGLNEQFF	TGCAGCGTCGCGGGACTTAATGAGCAGTTCTTC
15	TRBV29-1	.	.	TRBJ2-1	CSAINPQGGVNEQFF	TGCAGCGCAATAAATCCACAGGGAGGGGTCAATGAGCAGTTCTTC
14	TRBV7-2	TRBD1	.	TRBJ2-4	CASSLDRQGVFRYF	TGTGCCAGCAGCTTAGACCGGCAGGGGGTGTTTCGGTACTTC
13	TRBV7-2	.	.	TRBJ2-7	CASSFPPTDEQYF	TGTGCCAGCAGCTTCCCCCCGACTGACGAGCAGTACTTC
12	TRBV20-1	.	.	TRBJ2-7	CSCDGRSYEQYF	TGCAGTTGCGACGGTCGTTCCTACGAGCAGTACTTC
15	TRBV5-5	.	.	TRBJ2-7	CASSLGLGNHYEQYF	TGTGCCAGCAGCTTGGGGCTTGGCAATCACTACGAGCAGTACTTC
11	TRBV7-2	.	many	TRBJ2-7	CASSSSSEQYF	TGTGCCAGCAGCTCCAGTTCCGAGCAGTACTTC
15	TRBV29-1	.	many	TRBJ2-1	CSVPEGGGQHNEQFF	TGCAGCGTTCCGGAGGGTGGCGGACAACATAATGAGCAGTTCTTC
14	TRBV20-1	.	few	TRBJ2-3	CSAAAPRSTDTQYF	TGCAGTGCTGCGGCCCCTCGGAGCACAGATACGCAGTATTTT